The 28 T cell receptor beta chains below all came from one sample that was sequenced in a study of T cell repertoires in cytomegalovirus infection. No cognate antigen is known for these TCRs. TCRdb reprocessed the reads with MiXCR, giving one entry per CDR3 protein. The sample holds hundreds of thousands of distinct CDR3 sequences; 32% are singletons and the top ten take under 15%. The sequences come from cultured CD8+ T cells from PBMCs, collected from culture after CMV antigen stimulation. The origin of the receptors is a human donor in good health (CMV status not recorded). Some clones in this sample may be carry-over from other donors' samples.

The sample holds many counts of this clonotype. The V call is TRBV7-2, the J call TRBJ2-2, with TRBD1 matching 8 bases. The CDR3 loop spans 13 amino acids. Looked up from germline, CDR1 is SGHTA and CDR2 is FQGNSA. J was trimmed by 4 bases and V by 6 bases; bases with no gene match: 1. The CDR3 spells CASRGTGTGELFF. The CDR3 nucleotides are TGTGCCAGCAGGGGGACAGGCACCGGGGAGCTGTTTTTT. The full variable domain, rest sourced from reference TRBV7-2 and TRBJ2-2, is GAGVSQSPSNKVTEKGKDVELRCDPISGHTALYWYRQSLGQGLEFLIYFQGNSAPDKSGLPSDRFSAERTGGSVSTLTIQRTQQEDSAVYLCASRGTGTGELFFGEGSRLTVL.

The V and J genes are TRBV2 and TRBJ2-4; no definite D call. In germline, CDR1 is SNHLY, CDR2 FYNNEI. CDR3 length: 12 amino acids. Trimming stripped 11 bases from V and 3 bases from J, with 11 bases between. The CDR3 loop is CACYLVKNIQYF. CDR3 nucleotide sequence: TGTGCCTGTTATCTAGTCAAAAACATTCAGTACTTC.

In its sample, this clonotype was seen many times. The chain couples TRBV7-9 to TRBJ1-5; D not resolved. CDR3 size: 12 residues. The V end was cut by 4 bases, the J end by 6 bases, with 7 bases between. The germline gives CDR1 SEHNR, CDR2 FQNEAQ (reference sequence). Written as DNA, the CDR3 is TGTGCCAGCAGCTCCCTCAGTCAGCCCCAGCATTTT. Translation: CASSSLSQPQHF.

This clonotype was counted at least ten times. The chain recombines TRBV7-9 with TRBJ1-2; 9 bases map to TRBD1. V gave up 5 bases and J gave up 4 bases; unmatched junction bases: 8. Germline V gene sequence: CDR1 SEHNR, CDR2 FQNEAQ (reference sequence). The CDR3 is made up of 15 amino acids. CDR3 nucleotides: TGTGCCAGCAGCGGTACGGGGACAGGGACCTATGGCTACACCTTC. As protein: CASSGTGTGTYGYTF. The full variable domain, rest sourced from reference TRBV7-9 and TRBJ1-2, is DTGVSQNPRHKITKRGQNVTFRCDPISEHNRLYWYRQTLGQGPEFLTYFQNEAQLEKSRLLSDRFSAERPKGSFSTLEIQRTEQGDSAMYLCASSGTGTGTYGYTFGSGTRLTVV.

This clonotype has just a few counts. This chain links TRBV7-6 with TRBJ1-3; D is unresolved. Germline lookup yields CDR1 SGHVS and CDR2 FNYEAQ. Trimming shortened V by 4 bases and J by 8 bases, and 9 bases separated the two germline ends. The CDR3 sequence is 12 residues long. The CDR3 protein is CASSSLGDTIYF. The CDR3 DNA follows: TGTGCCAGCAGCTCGTTAGGAGACACCATATATTTT.

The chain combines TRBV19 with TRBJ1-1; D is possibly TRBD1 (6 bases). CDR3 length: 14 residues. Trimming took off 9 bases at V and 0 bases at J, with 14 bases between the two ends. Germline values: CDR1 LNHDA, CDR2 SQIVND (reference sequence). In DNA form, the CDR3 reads TGTGCCAGCGAAAAGACAGGAGTGAACACTGAAGCTTTCTTT. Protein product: CASEKTGVNTEAFF.

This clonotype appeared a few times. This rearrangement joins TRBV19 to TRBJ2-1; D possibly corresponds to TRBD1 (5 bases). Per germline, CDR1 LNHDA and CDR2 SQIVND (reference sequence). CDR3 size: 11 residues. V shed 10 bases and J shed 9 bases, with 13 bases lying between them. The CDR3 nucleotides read TGTGCCACCCACTCAGGGCTTGAGCAGTTCTTC. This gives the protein CATHSGLEQFF.

CDR3 coding DNA: TGCGCCAGCAGCCCACACTCCAGGGCTGGACAGCCCCAGCATTTT. This sequence encodes CASSPHSRAGQPQHF. The V and J genes are TRBV4-1 and TRBJ1-5; D is perhaps TRBD1 (5 bases). CDR3 length: 15 residues. The germline gives CDR1 MGHRA, CDR2 YSYEKL. V lost 4 bases to trimming and J lost 7 bases, with 17 bases between them.

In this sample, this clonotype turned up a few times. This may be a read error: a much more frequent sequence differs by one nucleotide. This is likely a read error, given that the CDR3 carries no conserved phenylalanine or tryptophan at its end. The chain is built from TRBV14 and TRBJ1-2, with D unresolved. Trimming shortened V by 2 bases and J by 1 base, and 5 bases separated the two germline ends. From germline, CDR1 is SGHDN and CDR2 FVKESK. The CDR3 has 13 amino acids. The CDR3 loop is CASSQQVNYGYTS. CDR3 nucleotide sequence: TGTGCCAGCAGCCAACAGGTTAACTATGGCTACACCTCC.

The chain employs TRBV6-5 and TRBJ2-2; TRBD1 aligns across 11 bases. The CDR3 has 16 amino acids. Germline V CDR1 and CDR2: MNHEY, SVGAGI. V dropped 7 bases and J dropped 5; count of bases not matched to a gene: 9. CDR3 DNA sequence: TGTGCCAGCAACCTAGGACAGGGGGCAGGTACCGGGGAGCTGTTTTTT. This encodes CASNLGQGAGTGELFF.

The CDR3 is CASSLATLEVEKLFF. The CDR3 nucleotides are TGTGCCAGCAGCTTAGCGACATTGGAGGTGGAAAAACTGTTTTTT. The rearrangement links TRBV11-2 to TRBJ1-4; no reliable D call. Trimming took off 1 base at V and 8 bases at J, with 14 bases between the two ends. Germline CDR1 and CDR2: SGHAT and FQNNGV. The CDR3 is 15 residues long.

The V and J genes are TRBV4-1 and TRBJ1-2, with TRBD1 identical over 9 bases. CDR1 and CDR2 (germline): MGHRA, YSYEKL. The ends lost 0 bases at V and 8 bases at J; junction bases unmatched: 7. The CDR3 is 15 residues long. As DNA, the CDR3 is TGCGCCAGCAGCCAAGATCCCGGGACAGGGCAAGGCTACACCTTC. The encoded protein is CASSQDPGTGQGYTF.

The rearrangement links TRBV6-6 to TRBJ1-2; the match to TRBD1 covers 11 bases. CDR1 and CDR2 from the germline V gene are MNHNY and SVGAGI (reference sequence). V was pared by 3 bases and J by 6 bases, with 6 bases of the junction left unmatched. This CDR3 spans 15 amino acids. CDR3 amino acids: CASSYSDRGPDGYTF. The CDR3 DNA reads TGTGCCAGCAGTTATTCGGACAGGGGGCCTGATGGCTACACCTTC.

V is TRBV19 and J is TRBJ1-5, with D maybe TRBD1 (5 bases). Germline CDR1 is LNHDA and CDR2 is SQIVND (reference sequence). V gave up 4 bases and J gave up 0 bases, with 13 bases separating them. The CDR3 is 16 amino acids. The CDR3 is CASSTWGILSNQPQHF. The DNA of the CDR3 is TGTGCCAGTAGTACATGGGGGATACTTAGCAATCAGCCCCAGCATTTT.

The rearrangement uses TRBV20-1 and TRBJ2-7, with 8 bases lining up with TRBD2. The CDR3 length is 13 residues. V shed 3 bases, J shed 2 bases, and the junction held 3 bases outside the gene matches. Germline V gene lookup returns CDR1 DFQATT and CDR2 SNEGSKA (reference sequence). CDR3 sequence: CSASSGEAYEQYF. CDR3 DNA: TGCAGTGCTAGTAGCGGGGAAGCCTACGAGCAGTACTTC.

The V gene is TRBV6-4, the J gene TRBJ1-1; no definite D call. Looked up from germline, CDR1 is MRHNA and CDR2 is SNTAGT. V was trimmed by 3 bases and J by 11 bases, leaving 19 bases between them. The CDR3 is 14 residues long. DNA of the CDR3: TGTGCCAGCAGTGATATTGAGGAGGGTTCTATTGCTTTCTTT. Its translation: CASSDIEEGSIAFF.

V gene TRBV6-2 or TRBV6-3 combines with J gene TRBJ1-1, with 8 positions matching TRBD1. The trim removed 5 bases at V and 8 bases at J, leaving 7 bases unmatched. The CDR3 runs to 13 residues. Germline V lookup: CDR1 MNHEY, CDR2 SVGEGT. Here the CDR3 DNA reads TGTGCCAGCAGTCCGGGACAGGTCGGGGAAGCTTTCTTT. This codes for CASSPGQVGEAFF.

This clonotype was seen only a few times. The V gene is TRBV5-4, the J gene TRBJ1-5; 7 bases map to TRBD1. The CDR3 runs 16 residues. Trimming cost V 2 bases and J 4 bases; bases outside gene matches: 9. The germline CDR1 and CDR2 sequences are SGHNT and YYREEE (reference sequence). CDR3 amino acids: CASSFEGANNNQPQHF. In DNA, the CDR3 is TGTGCCAGCAGCTTTGAGGGGGCGAACAATAATCAGCCCCAGCATTTT.

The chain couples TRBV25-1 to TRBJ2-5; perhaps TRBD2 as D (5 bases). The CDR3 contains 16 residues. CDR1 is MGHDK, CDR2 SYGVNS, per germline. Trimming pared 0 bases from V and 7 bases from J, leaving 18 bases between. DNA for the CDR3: TGTGCCAGCAGTGAATACGCCATGGGAGACACGGGGACCCAGTACTTC. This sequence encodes CASSEYAMGDTGTQYF.

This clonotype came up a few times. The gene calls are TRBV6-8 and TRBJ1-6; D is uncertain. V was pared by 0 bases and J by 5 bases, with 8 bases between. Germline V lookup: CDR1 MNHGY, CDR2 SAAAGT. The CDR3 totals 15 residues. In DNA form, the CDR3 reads TGTGCCAGCAGTTACTCCACAGTTAATAATTCACCCCTCCACTTT. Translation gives CASSYSTVNNSPLHF.

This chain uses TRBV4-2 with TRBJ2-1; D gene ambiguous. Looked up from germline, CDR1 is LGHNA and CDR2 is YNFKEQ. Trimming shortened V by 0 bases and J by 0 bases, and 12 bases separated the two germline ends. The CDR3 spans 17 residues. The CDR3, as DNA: TGTGCCAGCAGCCAAGAAGAAGCCGGAAGCTCCTACAATGAGCAGTTCTTC. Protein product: CASSQEEAGSSYNEQFF.

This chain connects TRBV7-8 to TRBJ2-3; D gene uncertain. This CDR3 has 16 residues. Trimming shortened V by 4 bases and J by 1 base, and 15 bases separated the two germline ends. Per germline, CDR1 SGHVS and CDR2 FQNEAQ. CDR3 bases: TGTGCCAGCAGCTCCCCCCTCGCCCTTGGCACAGATACGCAGTATTTT. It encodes CASSSPLALGTDTQYF.

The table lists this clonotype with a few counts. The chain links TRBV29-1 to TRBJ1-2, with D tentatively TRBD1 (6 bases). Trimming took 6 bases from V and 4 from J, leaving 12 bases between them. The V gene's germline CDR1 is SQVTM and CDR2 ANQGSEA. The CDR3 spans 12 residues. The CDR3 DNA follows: TGCAGCGTCGCCCCGGACAGCTATGGCTACACCTTC. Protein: CSVAPDSYGYTF.

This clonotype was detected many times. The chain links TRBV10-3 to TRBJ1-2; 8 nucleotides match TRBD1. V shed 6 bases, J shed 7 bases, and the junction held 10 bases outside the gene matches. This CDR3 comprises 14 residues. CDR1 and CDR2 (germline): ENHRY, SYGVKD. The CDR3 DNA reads TGTGCCATCAGAGAGACAGGGGAAGGGCTTGGCTACACCTTC. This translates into CAIRETGEGLGYTF.

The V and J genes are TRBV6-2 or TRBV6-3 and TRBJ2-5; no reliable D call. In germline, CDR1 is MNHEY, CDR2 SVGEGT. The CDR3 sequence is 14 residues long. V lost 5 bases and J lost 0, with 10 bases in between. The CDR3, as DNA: TGTGCCAGCAGTGATTACCAGTACCAAGAGACCCAGTACTTC. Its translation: CASSDYQYQETQYF.

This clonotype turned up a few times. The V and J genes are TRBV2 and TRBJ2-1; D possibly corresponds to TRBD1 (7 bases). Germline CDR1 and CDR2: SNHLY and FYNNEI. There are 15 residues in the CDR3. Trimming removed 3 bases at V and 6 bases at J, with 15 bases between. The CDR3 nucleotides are TGTGCCAGCAGTGACGCCAGGGGGGTAGTCAATGAGCAGTTCTTC. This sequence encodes CASSDARGVVNEQFF.

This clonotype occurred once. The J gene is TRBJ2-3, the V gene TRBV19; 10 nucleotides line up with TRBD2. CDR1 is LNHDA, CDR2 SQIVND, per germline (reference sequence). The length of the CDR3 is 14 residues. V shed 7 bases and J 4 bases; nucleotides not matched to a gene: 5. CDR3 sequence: CASNERGGSDTQYF. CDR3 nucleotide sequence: TGTGCCAGTAATGAGCGGGGGGGATCAGATACGCAGTATTTT.

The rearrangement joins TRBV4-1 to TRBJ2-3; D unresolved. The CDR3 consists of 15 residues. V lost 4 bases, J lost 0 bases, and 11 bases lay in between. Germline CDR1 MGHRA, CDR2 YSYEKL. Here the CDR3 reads CASSREEPSTDTQYF. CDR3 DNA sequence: TGCGCCAGCAGCCGAGAGGAGCCTAGCACAGATACGCAGTATTTT.